This T cell receptor (beta chain) comes out of a study of cytomegalovirus exposure and HLA in healthy donors. Points from the study as a whole: HLA allele associations emerged for roughly 16,000 TCR beta sequences in a later analysis, at 0.05 false discovery rate. Researchers left out some V segments, among them TRBV6-2 and TRBV6-3, as indistinguishable. In a later analysis, most CMV-associated TCR beta chains appeared HLA-restricted.

The CDR3 contains 15 residues. V gave up 0 bases and J gave up 3 bases, with 13 bases separating them. Per germline, CDR1 SGHDT and CDR2 YYEEEE. PCR amplification relied on 60 Vbeta primers (plus 13 Jbeta primers). Only in-frame clones appear in the TCRdb table, and some are missing; sequencing was by immunoSEQ multiplex PCR. Here the sample spans 90,000 to 120,000 clones, approximately 76% being singletons. A remark on this clone: The antigen remains undetermined.

The rearrangement uses TRBV5-6 and TRBJ2-7; D perhaps matches TRBD1 (6 bases). The clonotype comes from a man aged 18 to 29 in good health and CMV-seronegative. Sequencing was performed on PBMCs. The CDR3 DNA is TGTGCCAGCAGCTTGGGGGGGCGGTTTCGCTACGAGCAGTACTTC. It yields the protein CASSLGGRFRYEQYF.